The sample holds one count of the clone carrying this T cell receptor (beta chain). Its specificity is unknown. This entry belongs to a study of CD8+ T cells in alopecia areata. Looking at the study overall: In an open-label trial, patients got 5 to 10 mg tofacitinib twice daily. Percentage of affected scalp area was the basis on which treated patients' severity was scored. Overall study findings and caveats: Scalp clonality, along with expanded CD8+ clones among the top 100, was significantly decreased by tofacitinib.

The length of the CDR3 is 14 residues. Germline V lookup: CDR1 GTSNPN, CDR2 SVGIG (reference sequence). V was shortened by 3 bases and J by 1 base, with 9 bases between the two germline ends. Treatment noted: oral pan-JAK inhibitor, 5-10 mg twice daily. Individuals with alopecia areata gave both lesional scalp punch biopsies and peripheral blood for collection. Extracted from the samples, RNA was reverse transcribed into cDNA to serve as the sequencing template. The assay was immunoSEQ multiplex PCR, and TCRdb's table has in-frame clones only and misses some. Of about 160,000 clones listed, 55% to 75% are singletons.

The sample consisted of CD4+ T cells sorted from blood, taken at week 4, from a patient treated with tofacitinib. This receptor was obtained from a human donor with alopecia areata. The chain is built from TRBV30 and TRBJ2-2; D is perhaps TRBD1 (5 bases). Here the CDR3 DNA reads TGTGCCTGGAGAGACAGAGAGAACACCGGGGAGCTGTTTTTT. Its translation: CAWRDRENTGELFF.